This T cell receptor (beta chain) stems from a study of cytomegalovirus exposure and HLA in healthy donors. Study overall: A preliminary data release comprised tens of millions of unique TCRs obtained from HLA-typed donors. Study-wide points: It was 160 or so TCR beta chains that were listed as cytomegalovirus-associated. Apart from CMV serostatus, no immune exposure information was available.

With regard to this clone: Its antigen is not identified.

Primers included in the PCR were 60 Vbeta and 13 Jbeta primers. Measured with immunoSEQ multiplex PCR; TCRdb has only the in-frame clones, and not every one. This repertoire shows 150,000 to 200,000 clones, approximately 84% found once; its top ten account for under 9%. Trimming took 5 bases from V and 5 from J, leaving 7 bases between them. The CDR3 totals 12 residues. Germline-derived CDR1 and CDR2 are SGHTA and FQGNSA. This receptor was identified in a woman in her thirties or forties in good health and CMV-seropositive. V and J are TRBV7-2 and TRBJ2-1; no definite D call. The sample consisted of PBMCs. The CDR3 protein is CASSPQNNEQFF. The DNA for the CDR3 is TGTGCCAGCAGCCCACAAAACAATGAGCAGTTCTTC.